This T cell receptor beta chain was retrieved from a study of tumor-infiltrating lymphocytes in primary liver carcinoma. Study context: Ranging in age from 30 to 69 years, the patients were men and women. General study findings and limits: Lower overlap was observed for tumor-adjacent and tumor-blood pairs relative to tumor region pairs.

CDR1 and CDR2 from the germline V gene are LGHNA and YSLEER. CDR3 length equals 16 residues. As to this clonotype: Its antigen remains unknown. Germline is not matched at one junction end, which may reflect a read error.

The template, approximately 500 ng total RNA, yielded TCR beta cDNA made with a constant-region primer. Researchers made the TCR beta libraries by running three nested multiplex PCR rounds with slightly modified ARM-PCR. TRBV1-TRBV30 forward primers and a C-beta reverse primer were used in the first two PCR rounds, which each ran for approximately 10 cycles. TCRdb fed the multiplex PCR reads into MiXCR, producing one record per CDR3 protein. The table lists 150,000 to 200,000 distinct CDR3 sequences, 85% of them singletons, with around 18% in the top ten. Each 20-30 mg portion of unsorted bulk tissue served as the source for co-extraction of RNA and DNA. All patients had surgically resected primary liver carcinoma. None of the patients had received treatment, and all had chronic HBV infection.

The chain links TRBV4-3 to TRBJ1-6; maybe TRBD1 (5 bases). The TCR sequence derives from a man aged 35-49 years with primary liver carcinoma and hepatitis B virus infection. The sequencing input was tumor tissue from primary liver carcinoma. In DNA, the CDR3 is TGCACCAGCAGATCCTGGGACGGGGGAAGGAATTCACCCCTCCACTTT. It yields the protein CTSRSWDGGRNSPLHF.